Listed below are T cell receptor beta chains from one sample, sequenced in a study of blood T cell repertoires in COVID-19. Sequencing used immunoSEQ multiplex PCR; TCRdb keeps in-frame clones, though not all of them. In the table there are more than 140,000 clones, 85% to 90% of which are singletons. Specimen: peripheral blood. These receptors all stem from a woman aged 60-75 years with acute or convalescent COVID-19. Both conserved end residues are part of each CDR3. A D gene is named only where the DNA matches it firmly. Some rows have no size entry. The others give once, few or many, or a class for an expanded clone.

clone_size j_call v_call d_call cdr3_nt cdr3_aa
NA TRBJ1-1 TRBV5-4 TRBD1 TGTGCCAGCAGCTGGAGGACAGGGGCGAACACTGAAGCTTTCTTT CASSWRTGANTEAFF
NA TRBJ1-2 TRBV7-3 NA TGTGCCAGCAGCTTATTTCCCAGGGATGGCTACACCTTC CASSLFPRDGYTF
NA TRBJ2-7 TRBV3-1/TRBV3-2 NA TGTGCCAGCAGCCAGACAGTAACGCCCTACGAGCAGTACTTC CASSQTVTPYEQYF
NA TRBJ2-5 TRBV6-6 NA TGTGCCAGCAGTCCCCGGGCAGGGAATCAAGAGACCCAGTACTTC CASSPRAGNQETQYF
NA TRBJ1-1 TRBV19 TRBD1 TGTGCCAGTAGTACACTAGGACAGGGATGGGATGAAGCTTTCTTT CASSTLGQGWDEAFF
NA TRBJ1-3 TRBV11-2 NA TGTGCCAGCAGCTGGAACCCAGGGTTCACTGGAAACACCATATATTTT CASSWNPGFTGNTIYF
NA TRBJ1-2 TRBV4-3 NA TGCGCCAGCAGCCTCCATACAGGGTACAGCTATGGCTACACCTTC CASSLHTGYSYGYTF
NA TRBJ1-2 TRBV2 NA TGTGCCAGCAGCGCCGGGTGGGAGTTCTATGGATCCTATGGCTACACCTTC CASSAGWEFYGSYGYTF
NA TRBJ1-4 TRBV7-9 TRBD1 TGTGCCAGCAGCCCGGGGGACAGAATGAGTGAAAAACTGTTTTTT CASSPGDRMSEKLFF
NA TRBJ1-6 TRBV5-1 TRBD1 TGCGCCAGCAGCTTCACAGGGGTGAATTCACCCCTCCACTTT CASSFTGVNSPLHF
NA TRBJ1-6 TRBV7-9 NA TGTGCCAGCAGAGGGGAGGGTGGGAATTCACCCCTCCACTTT CASRGEGGNSPLHF
NA TRBJ2-7 TRBV5-1 NA TGCGCCAGCAGCTCGGGAAACGGTTACGAGCAGTACTTC CASSSGNGYEQYF
NA TRBJ2-1 TRBV3-1/TRBV3-2 TRBD2 TGTGCCAGCAGCCACGACAACCCAAGGCTAGCGGGGGGTCCGCCCTACAATGAGCAGTTCTTC CASSHDNPRLAGGPPYNEQFF
once TRBJ1-1 TRBV9 NA TGTGCCAGCAGCGTACTGGACAGGAACACTGAAGCTTTCTTT CASSVLDRNTEAFF
NA TRBJ1-1 TRBV6-4 NA TGTGCCAGCAGTGTTGGGCAGAACACTGAAGCTTTCTTT CASSVGQNTEAFF
NA TRBJ2-1 TRBV5-4 NA TGTGCCAGCAGCTTTTCTAGCGCTACCTACAATGAGCAGTTCTTC CASSFSSATYNEQFF
NA TRBJ2-3 TRBV5-1 TRBD2 TGCGCCAGCAGCGCTGTACTAGCGGGGGGAACAGATACGCAGTATTTT CASSAVLAGGTDTQYF
NA TRBJ2-3 TRBV15 TRBD1 TGTGCCACCAGCAGAGAATATCGGACAGGGACAGATACGCAGTATTTT CATSREYRTGTDTQYF
NA TRBJ1-2 TRBV5-1 TRBD1 TGCGCCAGCAGCCCGGGGACAGGGTCTTATGGCTACACCTTC CASSPGTGSYGYTF